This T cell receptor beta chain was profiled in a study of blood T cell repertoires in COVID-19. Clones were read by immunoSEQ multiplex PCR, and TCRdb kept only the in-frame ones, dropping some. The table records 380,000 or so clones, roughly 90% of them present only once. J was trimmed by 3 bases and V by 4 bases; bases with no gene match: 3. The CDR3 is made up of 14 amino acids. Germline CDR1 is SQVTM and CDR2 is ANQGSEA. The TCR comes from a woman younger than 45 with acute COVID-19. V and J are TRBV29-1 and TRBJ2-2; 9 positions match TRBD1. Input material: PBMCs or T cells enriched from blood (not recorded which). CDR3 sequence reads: CSVAGQGYTGELFF. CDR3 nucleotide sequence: TGCAGCGTTGCGGGACAGGGCTACACCGGGGAGCTGTTTTTT.